This TCR beta chain was sequenced during a study of blood T cell repertoires in COVID-19. Data came from immunoSEQ multiplex PCR; TCRdb stores just in-frame clones and leaves some out. The sample holds about 200,000 clones, 83% seen once. The CDR3 is 18 amino acids. CDR1 SNHLY and CDR2 FYNNEI come from the germline V gene. V shed 8 bases and J 3 bases; nucleotides not matched to a gene: 13. The gene calls are TRBV2 and TRBJ2-1; 13 bases are shared with TRBD2. This receptor was identified in a woman between 40 and 50 years old with active or convalescent COVID-19. The specimen sequenced was peripheral blood. The CDR3 sequence: CASGLSTSGGLVYNEQFF. The CDR3 coding sequence is TGTGCCAGCGGCCTCTCGACTAGCGGGGGGTTGGTCTACAATGAGCAGTTCTTC.